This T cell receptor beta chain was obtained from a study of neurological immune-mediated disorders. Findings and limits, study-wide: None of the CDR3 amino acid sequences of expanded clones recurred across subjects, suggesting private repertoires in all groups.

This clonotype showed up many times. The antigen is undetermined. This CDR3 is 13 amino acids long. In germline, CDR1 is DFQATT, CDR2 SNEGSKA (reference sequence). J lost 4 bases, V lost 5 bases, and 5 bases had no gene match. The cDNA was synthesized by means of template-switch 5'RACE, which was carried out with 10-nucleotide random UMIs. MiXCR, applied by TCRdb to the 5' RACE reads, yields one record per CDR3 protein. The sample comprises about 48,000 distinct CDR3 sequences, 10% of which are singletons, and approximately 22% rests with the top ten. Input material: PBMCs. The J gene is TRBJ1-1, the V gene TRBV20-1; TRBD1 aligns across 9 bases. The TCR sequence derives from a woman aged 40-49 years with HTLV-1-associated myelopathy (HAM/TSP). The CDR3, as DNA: TGCAGTGCTTCCCAGACAGGGGGCACTGAAGCTTTCTTT. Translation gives CSASQTGGTEAFF.